A single sample gave rise to the 13 T cell receptor beta chains below, sequenced in a study of PD-L1 blockade in urothelial cancer. The time point: pretreatment peripheral blood. Sequencing used immunoSEQ multiplex PCR; TCRdb keeps in-frame clones, though not all of them. The sample consists of 70,000 to 80,000 clones, just under 85% of them appearing once. This sample comprised PBMCs, obtained around atezolizumab (anti-PD-L1) treatment. These receptors were collected from a man aged 40-49 years with urothelial cancer.

J is TRBJ2-3 and V is TRBV15, with D maybe TRBD2 (7 bases). With 5 bases removed from V and 9 bases from J, the gap between germline ends came to 15 bases. Germline V gives CDR1 LNHNV, CDR2 YYDKDF (reference sequence). CDR3 length equals 13 residues. The CDR3 spells CATSRSGRGTQYF. CDR3 nucleotides: TGTGCCACCAGCCGCTCAGGGAGGGGGACGCAGTATTTT.

This clone was counted once. The chain links TRBV6-5 to TRBJ2-7; the match to TRBD2 covers 11 bases. The CDR3 sequence is 15 residues long. V trimming: 11 bases; J trimming: 4 bases; junction bases outside the gene matches: 13. Germline V gene data show CDR1 as MNHEY and CDR2 as SVGAGI. CDR3 DNA sequence: TGTGCCCGCCGAGTTGGTACTAGCGGGAGTTACGAGCAGTACTTC. Translated, it gives CARRVGTSGSYEQYF.

The gene calls are TRBV6-1 and TRBJ1-2; D gene unclear. V lost 7 bases and J 1 base, leaving 4 bases between the germline ends. The CDR3 length is 11 residues. CDR1 and CDR2 from the germline V gene are MNHNS and SASEGT. The CDR3, as DNA: TGTGCCAGCACACTTAACTATGGCTACACCTTC. It yields the protein CASTLNYGYTF.

The genes are TRBV5-4 and TRBJ1-5; 8 nucleotides match TRBD1. This CDR3 has 13 amino acids. V was pared by 4 bases and J by 7 bases, with 4 bases of the junction left unmatched. Germline V gene lookup returns CDR1 SGHNT and CDR2 YYREEE (reference sequence). CDR3 region: CASSDRGRQPQHF. The CDR3 DNA reads TGTGCCAGCAGCGACAGGGGTCGGCAGCCCCAGCATTTT.

This chain uses TRBV7-9 with TRBJ1-1, with D possibly TRBD1 on 6 matching bases. Germline assignment: CDR1 SEHNR and CDR2 FQNEAQ (reference sequence). The length of the CDR3 is 14 residues. With 3 bases removed from V and 1 base from J, the gap between germline ends came to 9 bases. The CDR3 sequence: CASSLQTGNTEAFF. CDR3 bases: TGTGCCAGCAGCTTGCAGACAGGGAACACTGAAGCTTTCTTT. Together with reference TRBV7-9 and TRBJ1-1, the CDR3 gives the full variable domain: DTGVSQNPRHKITKRGQNVTFRCDPISEHNRLYWYRQTLGQGPEFLTYFQNEAQLEKSRLLSDRFSAERPKGSFSTLEIQRTEQGDSAMYLCASSLQTGNTEAFFGQGTRLTVV.

In DNA form, the CDR3 reads TGTGCCAGCTCACCCCGCGGGGGCAACACAGATACGCAGTATTTT. Translated, it gives CASSPRGGNTDTQYF. The chain has TRBV18 and TRBJ2-3, with D maybe TRBD2 (7 bases). V lost 3 bases and J lost 2, with 12 bases in between. The CDR3 runs 15 residues. Germline loops: CDR1 KGHSH, CDR2 LQKENI. Filled out from reference TRBV18 and TRBJ2-3, the complete variable domain reads NAGVMQNPRHLVRRRGQEARLRCSPMKGHSHVYWYRQLPEEGLKFMVYLQKENIIDESGMPKERFSAEFPKEGPSILRIQQVVRGDSAAYFCASSPRGGNTDTQYFGPGTRLTVL.

The chain recombines TRBV28 with TRBJ2-3; D unresolved. From germline, CDR1 is MDHEN and CDR2 SYDVKM. CDR3 size: 15 residues. Trimming took 4 bases from V and 5 from J, leaving 16 bases between them. As DNA, the CDR3 is TGTGCCAGCAGTTCTACATACAAAGACATAGATACGCAGTATTTT. Protein: CASSSTYKDIDTQYF.

V usage is TRBV6-1 and J usage is TRBJ2-3, with TRBD2 matching 7 bases. The CDR3 spans 16 residues. With V trimmed by 1 base and J by 3 bases, 7 bases remained unmatched. From germline, CDR1 is MNHNS and CDR2 SASEGT. CDR3 in amino acids: CASSEGFGRNTDTQYF. CDR3 DNA sequence: TGTGCCAGCAGTGAAGGCTTCGGGAGGAATACAGATACGCAGTATTTT.

The chain carries TRBV29-1 and TRBJ1-1, with a possible D match to TRBD1 (6 bases). Trimming cost V 6 bases and J 5 bases, with 13 bases left between them. CDR1 is SQVTM and CDR2 is ANQGSEA in the germline V gene. The CDR3 loop spans 12 amino acids. The CDR3, as DNA: TGCAGCGTAGACCCCAGGGGTACTGAAGCTTTCTTT. Amino acids: CSVDPRGTEAFF. The full variable domain, its missing parts supplied by reference TRBV29-1 and TRBJ1-1, is SAVISQKPSRDICQRGTSLTIQCQVDSQVTMMFWYRQQPGQSLTLIATANQGSEATYESGFVIDKFPISRPNLTFSTLTVSNMSPEDSSIYLCSVDPRGTEAFFGQGTRLTVV.

The V and J genes are TRBV11-2 and TRBJ1-2; perhaps TRBD1 as D (5 bases). With 3 bases removed from V and 6 bases from J, the gap between germline ends came to 17 bases. CDR1 and CDR2 (germline): SGHAT, FQNNGV. This CDR3 region has 15 residues. The CDR3 reads CASSLGFTGSDGYTF. The CDR3 DNA follows: TGTGCCAGCAGCTTGGGGTTCACAGGATCTGATGGCTACACCTTC.

This clone occurred once. This chain uses TRBV5-6 with TRBJ1-4, with 9 bases lining up with TRBD1. Germline V gives CDR1 SGHDT, CDR2 YYEEEE. The CDR3 runs to 15 residues. Losses at the gene ends were 4 bases for V and 7 bases for J; bases not matched to a gene: 8. Written as DNA, the CDR3 is TGTGCCAGCAGCGACCCGGGACAGGGAGGTGAAAAACTGTTTTTT. Amino acids: CASSDPGQGGEKLFF.

The rearrangement links TRBV5-1 to TRBJ2-6; TRBD1 is a possible D gene (6 bases). Germline CDR1 SGHRS, CDR2 YFSETQ. Trimming stripped 0 bases from V and 0 bases from J, with 13 bases between. This CDR3 has 18 amino acids. CDR3 amino acids: CASSLGGTTFSGANVLTF. The CDR3 nucleotides read TGCGCCAGCAGCTTGGGGGGGACAACCTTCTCTGGGGCCAACGTCCTGACTTTC. The full variable domain, with the rest looked up from reference TRBV5-1 and TRBJ2-6, is KAGVTQTPRYLIKTRGQQVTLSCSPISGHRSVSWYQQTPGQGLQFLFEYFSETQRNKGNFPGRFSGRQFSNSRSEMNVSTLELGDSALYLCASSLGGTTFSGANVLTFGAGSRLTVL.

The chain is built from TRBV5-6 and TRBJ2-6, with unresolved D. Trimming removed 7 bases from V and 0 bases from J, with 11 bases in between. The germline gives CDR1 SGHDT, CDR2 YYEEEE. This CDR3 is 15 amino acids long. Here the CDR3 reads CASEYLVSGANVLTF. The CDR3 DNA is TGTGCCAGCGAATACTTGGTCTCTGGGGCCAACGTCCTGACTTTC.